The sequence of this T cell receptor (beta chain) was determined in a study of cytomegalovirus exposure and HLA in healthy donors. Overall study: About 85 million unique TCRs from HLA-typed donors were held in an early release of data.

Losses at the gene ends were 1 base for V and 7 bases for J; bases not matched to a gene: 2. Germline loops: CDR1 SGHRS, CDR2 YFSETQ. This CDR3 is built from 15 residues. It was with 60 Vbeta and 13 Jbeta primers that the PCR ran. The method was immunoSEQ multiplex PCR; TCRdb's version includes in-frame clones alone and lacks a portion of them. The data show under 200,000 clones, less than 90% seen once. Study outcomes and limitations: A few chains linked to CMV were shown in vitro to be specific for CMV antigens. An analysis was carried out at a later point. It showed that HLA-associated TCR beta chains were more clonally expanded than equally common non-associated chains.

Details on this clone: Its cognate antigen is unknown.

The sequence was obtained from a male donor in good health and CMV-seropositive. The V call is TRBV5-1, the J call TRBJ2-2; 12 bases agree with TRBD2. Input material: PBMCs. CDR3 amino acids: CASSLKGLAGGELFF. The CDR3 bases are TGCGCCAGCAGCTTGAAGGGACTAGCGGGCGGGGAGCTGTTTTTT.